This T cell receptor (beta chain) was sequenced in a study of cytomegalovirus exposure and HLA in healthy donors. Primers for the PCR totalled 60 Vbeta and 13 Jbeta. Produced via immunoSEQ multiplex PCR; TCRdb's table is partial and in-frame only. The sample totals over 70,000 clones. As to this clone: Its antigen remains unidentified.

This CDR3 is built from 14 residues. With 4 bases removed from V and 3 bases from J, the gap between germline ends came to 10 bases. The germline V gene encodes CDR1 LNHDA and CDR2 SQIVND (reference sequence). Study observations and caveats: Accurate prediction of most subjects' HLA-A and HLA-B alleles from TCR beta sequences was reported. Most TCR beta V segments were productive about 90% or about 30% of the time in an earlier analysis.

The chain uses TRBV19 and TRBJ1-5; D might be TRBD1 (6 bases). Material: PBMCs. The receptor was derived from a woman in her forties in good health and CMV-seropositive. The CDR3 DNA is TGTGCCAGTAGTAACAGGGAATACAATCAGCCCCAGCATTTT. This gives the protein CASSNREYNQPQHF.